This is a list of T cell receptor beta chains from one sample in a study of blood T cells in healthy people across ages. TCRdb re-called the 5' RACE reads through MiXCR, storing one row per CDR3 protein. The table records approximately 880,000 distinct CDR3 sequences, 48% of them present only once. Source material: blood. These receptors were collected from a man between 25 and 39 years old in good health. Each CDR3 is given with its conserved first and last residue. The D gene is left open where the match is weak. The size of a clone is reported for some rows only, either as once, few or many, or as a class for expanded clones.

size	length	D	V	J	CDR3	DNA
few	13	TRBD1	TRBV12-3/TRBV12-4	TRBJ1-5	CASSEQGNQPQHF	TGTGCCAGCAGCGAACAGGGGAATCAGCCCCAGCATTTT
-	12	TRBD1	TRBV20-1	TRBJ1-6	CSATGANSPLHF	TGCAGCGCGACAGGGGCTAATTCACCCCTCCACTTT
-	16	-	TRBV9	TRBJ1-2	CASSAFNGGSNYGYTF	TGTGCCAGCAGCGCTTTTAACGGGGGTTCGAACTATGGCTACACCTTC
once	15	TRBD1	TRBV5-1	TRBJ2-2	CASSPGDRNTGELFF	TGCGCCAGCAGCCCAGGGGACAGAAACACCGGGGAGCTGTTTTTT
few	14	TRBD2	TRBV28	TRBJ2-5	CASSSSGAGETQYF	TGTGCCAGCAGTTCCAGCGGGGCCGGGGAGACCCAGTACTTC
many	12	TRBD2	TRBV12-3/TRBV12-4	TRBJ2-3	CASETSGAKQYF	TGTGCCAGCGAGACTAGCGGGGCGAAGCAGTATTTT
few	13	-	TRBV5-6	TRBJ2-5	CASRKESQETQYF	TGTGCCAGCAGGAAGGAGAGTCAAGAGACCCAGTACTTC
-	15	TRBD2	TRBV2	TRBJ2-7	CASSERRLAVNEQYF	TGTGCCAGCAGTGAAAGGCGCCTAGCGGTCAACGAGCAGTACTTC
-	15	-	TRBV21-1	TRBJ2-1	CASSKGRGVYNEQFF	TGTGCCAGCAGCAAAGGGCGGGGGGTTTACAATGAGCAGTTCTTC
many	18	TRBD2	TRBV20-1	TRBJ2-1	CSAGRGTSGGSSYNEQFF	TGCAGTGCTGGACGGGGGACTAGCGGGGGCTCTTCCTACAATGAGCAGTTCTTC
-	17	-	TRBV5-1	TRBJ1-2	CASSSERVEGAHYGYTF	TGCGCCAGCAGCTCAGAGAGGGTCGAAGGGGCGCACTATGGCTACACCTTC
-	14	-	TRBV4-2	TRBJ1-2	CASSQVEVNYGYTF	TGTGCCAGCAGCCAAGTGGAGGTTAACTATGGCTACACCTTC
once	16	TRBD1	TRBV25-1	TRBJ1-2	CASSGPGQGGLYGYTF	TGTGCCAGCAGTGGCCCAGGACAGGGAGGGCTCTATGGCTACACCTTC
-	16	-	TRBV7-6	TRBJ2-3	CASSYGRKESTDTQYF	TGTGCCAGCAGTTACGGACGGAAAGAATCCACAGATACGCAGTATTTT
-	17	-	TRBV4-1	TRBJ2-7	CASSQDLMVGSSYEQYF	TGCGCCAGCAGCCAAGACTTGATGGTGGGGAGCTCCTACGAGCAGTACTTC
few	11	-	TRBV20-1	TRBJ1-2	CSASYRYGYTF	TGCAGTGCTAGTTACAGATATGGCTACACCTTC
few	13	-	TRBV2	TRBJ2-4	CASSEGARNIQYF	TGTGCCAGCAGTGAGGGGGCGCGAAACATTCAGTACTTC
few	13	TRBD1	TRBV11-1	TRBJ1-2	CASRTGGKSGYTF	TGTGCCAGCAGGACAGGGGGCAAGTCTGGCTACACCTTC
-	15	-	TRBV20-1	TRBJ1-4	CSAPSPGAANEKLFF	TGCAGTGCCCCAAGCCCGGGGGCTGCTAATGAAAAACTGTTTTTT
-	15	-	TRBV10-3	TRBJ2-5	CAISESTGNLGEQYF	TGTGCCATCAGTGAGTCGACAGGAAACCTGGGGGAGCAGTACTTC
-	13	-	TRBV7-9	TRBJ2-1	CASSLARPDEQFF	TGTGCCAGCAGCTTAGCCCGGCCAGATGAGCAGTTCTTC
-	12	-	TRBV7-9	TRBJ2-7	CASSLVRVEQYF	TGTGCCAGCAGCTTAGTCAGAGTCGAGCAGTACTTC
-	12	-	TRBV20-1	TRBJ2-2	CSARSGTGELFF	TGCAGTGCTAGATCCGGCACCGGGGAGCTGTTTTTT
-	14	TRBD2	TRBV4-3	TRBJ2-3	CASSQMAGGGTQYF	TGCGCCAGCAGCCAAATGGCCGGCGGGGGTACGCAGTATTTT
-	15	-	TRBV6-1	TRBJ2-3	CASRERRSFTDTQYF	TGTGCCAGCAGGGAAAGAAGGAGCTTCACAGATACGCAGTATTTT
-	15	-	TRBV25-1	TRBJ2-2	CASSLPQPGAGELFF	TGTGCCAGCAGTCTTCCACAGCCGGGGGCCGGGGAGCTGTTTTTT
-	14	TRBD1	TRBV28	TRBJ2-7	CASRHTGQGYEQYF	TGTGCCAGCAGACACACGGGACAGGGCTACGAGCAGTACTTC
few	13	-	TRBV2	TRBJ1-5	CASRADGNQPQHF	TGTGCCAGCAGGGCGGACGGAAATCAGCCCCAGCATTTT
few	15	-	TRBV5-6	TRBJ2-7	CASSLNGGPTYEQYF	TGTGCCAGCAGCTTGAATGGGGGCCCGACCTACGAGCAGTACTTC
-	13	-	TRBV9	TRBJ2-7	CASSALDNYEQYF	TGTGCCAGCAGCGCGCTCGATAACTACGAGCAGTACTTC
-	14	TRBD1	TRBV20-1	TRBJ2-7	CSAREPGGFYEQYF	TGCAGTGCTAGAGAGCCAGGGGGCTTCTACGAGCAGTACTTC
-	14	-	TRBV7-9	TRBJ1-2	CASSPVMGSYGYTF	TGTGCCAGCAGCCCCGTTATGGGTTCCTATGGCTACACCTTC
few	15	TRBD2	TRBV29-1	TRBJ2-2	CSVEAGGRNTGELFF	TGCAGCGTTGAAGCGGGAGGGAGGAACACCGGGGAGCTGTTTTTT
-	15	TRBD2	TRBV20-1	TRBJ2-1	CSAREPTSGGHEQFF	TGCAGTGCTAGAGAACCGACTAGCGGGGGCCATGAGCAGTTCTTC
few	13	-	TRBV29-1	TRBJ2-7	CSVEDEGRYEQYF	TGCAGCGTTGAGGATGAGGGACGGTACGAGCAGTACTTC
once	12	TRBD2	TRBV10-3	TRBJ2-7	CAISEGLGEQYF	TGTGCCATCAGTGAGGGACTAGGCGAGCAGTACTTC
-	11	-	TRBV12-3/TRBV12-4	TRBJ1-2	CASSPGVGYTF	TGTGCCAGCAGTCCAGGGGTCGGCTACACCTTC
-	17	TRBD1	TRBV7-2	TRBJ2-3	CASSLADRNSLTDTQYF	TGTGCCAGCAGCTTAGCGGACAGGAACTCCCTCACAGATACGCAGTATTTT
-	15	-	TRBV6-2/TRBV6-3	TRBJ1-2	CASSYLTATLHGYTF	TGTGCCAGCAGTTACCTGACAGCAACCCTACATGGCTACACCTTC
-	13	-	TRBV7-9	TRBJ1-1	CASSAPSGQGAFF	TGTGCCAGCAGTGCCCCTTCCGGGCAGGGGGCTTTCTTT
-	11	TRBD1	TRBV27	TRBJ2-7	CASKDRGEQYF	TGTGCCAGCAAAGACAGGGGCGAGCAGTACTTC
-	17	TRBD1	TRBV28	TRBJ2-3	CASSYYGTGGSTDTQYF	TGTGCCAGCAGCTATTACGGGACAGGGGGTAGCACAGATACGCAGTATTTT
-	14	-	TRBV7-2	TRBJ1-2	CASSRIQGFYGYTF	TGTGCCAGCAGCAGAATACAGGGTTTCTATGGCTACACCTTC
few	17	-	TRBV9	TRBJ2-5	CASSVDGGAGAQETQYF	TGTGCCAGCAGCGTAGATGGCGGGGCTGGTGCTCAAGAGACCCAGTACTTC
-	19	TRBD1	TRBV27	TRBJ2-7	CASSLSWQGADPFDDEQYF	TGTGCCAGCAGTTTATCATGGCAGGGGGCCGACCCGTTTGACGACGAGCAGTACTTC
-	14	-	TRBV9	TRBJ2-7	CASSYPDGPYEQYF	TGTGCCAGCAGTTATCCTGACGGGCCCTACGAGCAGTACTTC
few	11	-	TRBV20-1	TRBJ2-7	CSARSGFEQYF	TGCAGTGCTAGATCTGGGTTCGAGCAGTACTTC
-	15	-	TRBV6-1	TRBJ2-5	CASIRGRGLEETQYF	TGTGCCAGCATTAGGGGGAGGGGGCTGGAAGAGACCCAGTACTTC
-	15	-	TRBV7-9	TRBJ1-5	CASSGGSTSNQPQHF	TGTGCCAGCAGCGGTGGATCCACTAGCAATCAGCCCCAGCATTTT
few	16	-	TRBV3-1	TRBJ1-1	CASSQAFVRFYTEAFF	TGTGCCAGCAGCCAAGCATTTGTAAGGTTTTACACTGAAGCTTTCTTT
few	14	-	TRBV6-2/TRBV6-3	TRBJ2-1	CASLAGDTYNEQFF	TGTGCCAGCCTTGCGGGTGATACCTACAATGAGCAGTTCTTC
once	14	-	TRBV30	TRBJ1-5	CAWSGGLLNQPQHF	TGTGCCTGGAGTGGGGGACTCCTCAATCAGCCCCAGCATTTT
-	14	-	TRBV27	TRBJ2-2	CASSLSVFTGELFF	TGTGCCAGCAGTTTAAGCGTTTTTACCGGGGAGCTGTTTTTT
many	14	-	TRBV20-1	TRBJ1-2	CSAREQPHRGGYTF	TGCAGTGCTAGAGAACAGCCTCACCGGGGGGGCTACACCTTC
-	15	-	TRBV12-3/TRBV12-4	TRBJ2-5	CASSTDVLSYNEQYF	TGTGCCAGCAGTACGGACGTCCTCTCCTACAATGAGCAGTACTTC